The 26 T cell receptor beta chains below come from one sample, sequenced in a study of CD8 T cells in seronegative destructive rheumatoid arthritis. Assay used: immunoSEQ multiplex PCR; TCRdb lists only in-frame clones, some missing. In the table there are several thousand clones, approximately 72% of which are singletons. The sequencing input was CD8+ T cells from blood. Receptors originate from a woman between 50 and 75 years old with seronegative destructive rheumatoid arthritis.

The sample holds a few counts of this clone. The chain uses TRBV29-1 and TRBJ2-7, with TRBD2 matching 13 bases. The end of the DNA aligns better with TRBJ2-1, so the J call may be wrong. The CDR3 totals 12 residues. Germline V gene lookup returns CDR1 SQVTM and CDR2 ANQGSEA. CDR3 nucleotide sequence: TGCAGCGTTCGGACTAGCGGGAGAGTGCAGTTCTTC. This codes for CSVRTSGRVQFF.

The V gene is TRBV27, the J gene TRBJ1-2; 7 bases fit TRBD1. There are 15 residues in the CDR3. CDR1 and CDR2 (germline): MNHEY, SMNVEV (reference sequence). J was trimmed by 4 bases and V by 1 base; bases with no gene match: 6. The CDR3 loop reads CASSLFRGSPYGYTF. CDR3 coding DNA: TGTGCCAGCAGTTTATTCAGGGGGTCACCCTATGGCTACACCTTC.

The chain links TRBV11-3 to TRBJ2-1; no clear D. Germline-derived CDR1 and CDR2 are SGHNT and YENEEA. The CDR3 totals 16 residues. V lost 0 bases and J lost 0, with 9 bases in between. The CDR3 loop reads CASSLEARTSYNEQFF. CDR3 DNA: TGTGCCAGCAGCTTAGAAGCGAGAACCTCCTACAATGAGCAGTTCTTC.

This clone occurred a few times. The chain combines TRBV7-9 with TRBJ1-1; no definite D call. Germline lookup yields CDR1 SEHNR and CDR2 FQNEAQ (reference sequence). V was pared by 4 bases and J by 1 base, with 4 bases between. The CDR3 contains 12 residues. CDR3 residues: CASSYGNTEAFF. CDR3 coding DNA: TGTGCCAGCAGCTACGGGAACACTGAAGCTTTCTTT.

Notes on this clone: One end of the junction varies from germline; a read error may be responsible. The chain couples TRBV5-8 to TRBJ2-4, with D unresolved. CDR1 and CDR2 (germline): SGHTS, YDEGEE. CDR3 length equals 8 residues. CDR3 sequence: CASSLASF. The CDR3, as DNA: TGTGCCAGCAGCTTGGCCTCCTTC.

By frequency in the sample, this clone is medium-sized. V usage is TRBV7-8 and J usage is TRBJ2-3; D is unresolved. The germline CDR1 and CDR2 sequences are SGHVS and FQNEAQ. The CDR3 is 14 residues long. V lost 2 bases and J lost 6, with 12 bases in between. In DNA, the CDR3 is TGTGCCAGCAGCTTAAGAGGTGGATTGGATACGCAGTATTTT. It codes for CASSLRGGLDTQYF.

The chain's CDR3 is CASSPQTGVEQFF. In DNA form, the CDR3 reads TGCGCCAGCAGCCCCCAGACAGGGGTTGAGCAGTTCTTC. The chain carries TRBV4-1 and TRBJ2-1, with TRBD1 matching 8 bases. V lost 4 bases and J lost 9; bases outside the gene matches: 5. CDR3 length: 13 residues. Germline CDR1 and CDR2: MGHRA and YSYEKL.

V is TRBV7-2 and J is TRBJ2-5; no firm D call. V lost 2 bases to trimming and J lost 1 base, with 8 bases between them. The CDR3 loop spans 14 amino acids. Looked up from germline, CDR1 is SGHTA and CDR2 is FQGNSA. The DNA of the CDR3 is TGTGCCAGCAGCTTATACTCGATCCAAGAGACCCAGTACTTC. Its translation: CASSLYSIQETQYF.

This clone was seen more than once but under ten times. The chain has TRBV4-2 and TRBJ2-7; 12 nucleotides align to TRBD2. The ends lost 1 base at V and 7 bases at J; junction bases unmatched: 5. Germline loops: CDR1 LGHNA, CDR2 YNFKEQ. The CDR3 consists of 15 residues. CDR3 coding DNA: TGTGCCAGCAGCCAAGGGGCTAGCGGGGGGGTAGAGCAGTACTTC. It translates to CASSQGASGGVEQYF.

V and J are TRBV5-1 and TRBJ2-1, with D perhaps TRBD2 (6 bases). The CDR3 contains 16 residues. Germline V lookup: CDR1 SGHRS, CDR2 YFSETQ. Trimming removed 0 bases from V and 7 bases from J, with 17 bases in between. CDR3 sequence reads: CASSLDEWGGGNEQFF. CDR3 DNA sequence: TGCGCCAGCAGCTTGGATGAGTGGGGAGGAGGAAATGAGCAGTTCTTC.

The V and J genes are TRBV6-1 and TRBJ1-1; TRBD1 agrees at 8 bases. This CDR3 is built from 14 residues. Losses at the gene ends were 5 bases for V and 4 bases for J; bases not matched to a gene: 6. Germline CDR1 reads MNHNS; CDR2 reads SASEGT. CDR3 region: CASSRGQGITEAFF. CDR3 nucleotide sequence: TGTGCCAGCAGTCGCGGACAGGGAATCACTGAAGCTTTCTTT.

The V call is TRBV7-6, the J call TRBJ2-1; 9 bases match TRBD1. CDR1 is SGHVS, CDR2 FNYEAQ, per germline. The CDR3 runs to 20 residues. Trimming removed 2 bases from V and 6 bases from J; junction bases left unmatched: 20. The DNA for the CDR3 is TGTGCCAGCAGCTTATTTTTAGGGGACAGGGTTTCAATTGAGGGCAATGAGCAGTTCTTC. This translates into CASSLFLGDRVSIEGNEQFF.

The chain carries TRBV2 and TRBJ1-5; 9 positions agree with TRBD1. Germline CDR1 and CDR2: SNHLY and FYNNEI. The CDR3 extends over 15 amino acids. J lost 4 bases, V lost 4 bases, and 5 bases had no gene match. The CDR3 is CASSVYRGRNQPQHF. The CDR3 DNA reads TGTGCCAGCAGTGTATACAGGGGGCGAAATCAGCCCCAGCATTTT.

The V call is TRBV7-9, the J call TRBJ2-5; tentatively, D is TRBD2 (5 bases). Germline CDR1 is SEHNR and CDR2 is FQNEAQ (reference sequence). V lost 2 bases to trimming and J lost 3 bases, with 13 bases between them. This CDR3 has 15 amino acids. The CDR3 DNA reads as TGTGCCAGCAGCTTACGGGTAGCGAGGGAAGAGACCCAGTACTTC. Encoded protein: CASSLRVAREETQYF.

The rearrangement uses TRBV18 and TRBJ1-5, with 11 bases matching TRBD1. J gave up 4 bases and V 5 bases, and 4 bases lay outside the gene matches. This CDR3 has 15 amino acids. The germline CDR1 and CDR2 sequences are KGHSH and LQKENI. The CDR3 protein is CASSTGTGGNQPQHF. CDR3 bases: TGTGCCAGCTCAACGGGGACAGGGGGTAATCAGCCCCAGCATTTT.

The V call is TRBV7-8, the J call TRBJ2-2; D may be TRBD1 (6 bases). This CDR3 region has 13 residues. CDR1 SGHVS and CDR2 FQNEAQ come from the germline V gene. V lost 1 base, J lost 9 bases, and 9 bases lay in between. CDR3 nucleotide sequence: TGTGCCAGCAGCTTAGTGGGGGCCCGGGAGCTGTTTTTT. Encoded protein: CASSLVGARELFF.

This chain connects TRBV6-1 to TRBJ2-1; 10 nucleotides align to TRBD1. CDR3 length equals 15 residues. V was clipped by 8 bases and J by 3 bases; unmatched bases: 7. Germline-derived CDR1 and CDR2 are MNHNS and SASEGT. The CDR3 nucleotides are TGTGCCAGCCATCGCGGGGACAGGGGCTACAATGAGCAGTTCTTC. Protein product: CASHRGDRGYNEQFF.

This rearrangement joins TRBV27 to TRBJ1-5; D possibly corresponds to TRBD1 (6 bases). V was clipped by 2 bases and J by 4 bases, with 12 bases between them. The CDR3 covers 15 residues. Germline V gives CDR1 MNHEY, CDR2 SMNVEV (reference sequence). DNA for the CDR3: TGTGCCAGCAGTTTAACAGGGTGGGGGAATCAGCCCCAGCATTTT. Translation: CASSLTGWGNQPQHF.

J is TRBJ1-2 and V is TRBV28; a weak D match, TRBD1 (6 bases). The CDR3 has 13 amino acids. Germline loops: CDR1 MDHEN, CDR2 SYDVKM. V was trimmed by 6 bases and J by 4 bases, leaving 12 bases between them. The CDR3 is CASSLDRTYGYTF. DNA for the CDR3: TGTGCCAGCAGCCTTGACAGGACCTATGGCTACACCTTC.

This clone ranks as medium-sized. The V call is TRBV25-1, the J call TRBJ2-7; D may be TRBD1 (5 bases). Trimming shortened V by 3 bases and J by 3 bases, and 6 bases separated the two germline ends. Per germline, CDR1 MGHDK and CDR2 SYGVNS. This CDR3 is 12 amino acids long. The CDR3: CASSETDYEQYF. Here the CDR3 DNA reads TGTGCCAGCAGTGAGACAGACTACGAGCAGTACTTC.

The chain is built from TRBV30 and TRBJ1-2; maybe TRBD1 (5 bases). CDR1 GTSNPN and CDR2 SVGIG come from the germline V gene (reference sequence). The CDR3 is made up of 19 amino acids. Trimming took 3 bases from V and 2 from J, leaving 28 bases between them. The CDR3 region is CAWRLPPASAGEGNYGYTF. The CDR3 region has the DNA TGTGCCTGGAGACTTCCCCCGGCAAGCGCGGGGGAGGGGAACTATGGCTACACCTTC.

The V call is TRBV5-6, the J call TRBJ2-1; TRBD2 matches at 10 bases. Trimming cost V 4 bases and J 9 bases; bases outside gene matches: 7. This CDR3 has 14 amino acids. Germline loops: CDR1 SGHDT, CDR2 YYEEEE. CDR3 sequence: CASSPVVAGGEQFF. CDR3 sequence (DNA): TGTGCCAGCAGCCCCGTGGTAGCGGGGGGTGAGCAGTTCTTC. The variable domain in full, completed from reference TRBV5-6 and TRBJ2-1, reads DAGVTQSPTHLIKTRGQQVTLRCSPKSGHDTVSWYQQALGQGPQFIFQYYEEEERQRGNFPDRFSGHQFPNYSSELNVNALLLGDSALYLCASSPVVAGGEQFFGPGTRLTVL.

The chain employs TRBV4-1 and TRBJ2-5; perhaps TRBD2 as D (7 bases). Trimming removed 0 bases from V and 0 bases from J, with 17 bases in between. This CDR3 has 18 residues. The V gene's germline CDR1 is MGHRA and CDR2 YSYEKL. The CDR3 DNA sequence: TGCGCCAGCAGCCAAGACCCGGGGGGCCTACAGTACCAAGAGACCCAGTACTTC. Its protein product is CASSQDPGGLQYQETQYF.

The chain combines TRBV28 with TRBJ2-2; D possibly corresponds to TRBD2 (6 bases). Germline assignment: CDR1 MDHEN and CDR2 SYDVKM. The CDR3 contains 17 residues. V dropped 2 bases and J dropped 4 bases, with 17 bases sitting between them. This CDR3 is CASSLGGVAARTGELFF. CDR3 sequence (DNA): TGTGCCAGCAGTTTAGGCGGGGTAGCGGCCCGCACCGGGGAGCTGTTTTTT.

V is TRBV19 and J is TRBJ2-7, with a possible D match to TRBD2 (6 bases). Looked up from germline, CDR1 is LNHDA and CDR2 is SQIVND (reference sequence). The CDR3 has 15 amino acids. V shed 6 bases and J shed 1 base, with 16 bases lying between them. For the CDR3, the DNA is TGTGCCAGTAGCCCCGGGAGTCTAGCTTCCTACGAGCAGTACTTC. Its translation is CASSPGSLASYEQYF.

The chain is built from TRBV19 and TRBJ1-1; unclear D gene. Germline V gene lookup returns CDR1 LNHDA and CDR2 SQIVND (reference sequence). V lost 7 bases and J 1 base, leaving 10 bases between the germline ends. CDR3 length equals 13 residues. The CDR3 region has the DNA TGTGCCAGTAATCAGGTTAAGAACACTGAAGCTTTCTTT. Residues: CASNQVKNTEAFF.